The present T cell receptor beta chain was sequenced within a study of OX40 agonist ivuxolimab in advanced cancers. For the study at large: At 0.01 to 10 mg/kg, ivuxolimab was administered intravenously to patients every 2 weeks.

This clone appeared a single time. The antigen is not known. Findings and caveats of the study: Mean expanded clone counts were higher in CD8+ than CD4+ T cells. Within 6 weeks, CD4+ and CD8+ blood T cells expanded clonally at 0.1 to 3.0 mg/kg. No determination was made of the antigen specificity of the expanded peripheral T cells.

Repertoires were generated with immunoSEQ multiplex PCR, while TCRdb's copy carries only in-frame clones and drops some. The sample holds roughly 100,000 clones, over 75% seen once. Trimming took 2 bases from V and 6 from J, leaving 10 bases between them. CDR1 LGHNA and CDR2 YNFKEQ come from the germline V gene. There are 14 residues in the CDR3. Sequencing used CD4+ or CD8+ T cells sorted from blood, obtained in a trial of the OX40 agonist ivuxolimab. The clonotype comes from an adult with an advanced solid tumor such as melanoma, head and neck, liver or kidney cancer. The chain carries TRBV4-2 and TRBJ2-2; D gene unclear. This CDR3 reads CASSQTIGPGELFF. The CDR3 DNA follows: TGTGCCAGCAGCCAAACCATAGGGCCCGGGGAGCTGTTTTTT.